This entry is about one T cell receptor beta chain. There are 12 residues in the CDR3. Germline CDR1 is DFQATT and CDR2 is SNEGSKA (reference sequence). V lost 2 bases to trimming and J lost 8 bases, with 9 bases between them. The data are from a study of CD8 T cells in Susac syndrome. cDNA came from about 0.5 to 1 ug RNA primed by random hexamers. TCRdb independently ran MiXCR on the immunoSEQ multiplex PCR reads; one entry per CDR3 protein. The repertoire holds 200,000 or so distinct CDR3 sequences, with 90% to 97% as singletons. The receptor was isolated from a human donor with Susac syndrome. The genes are TRBV20-1 and TRBJ1-4; D gene ambiguous. Sample: CD4+ T cells from PBMCs. The CDR3 sequence is CSARLGREKLFF. As DNA, the CDR3 is TGCAGTGCTAGACTAGGACGGGAAAAACTGTTTTTT.